One and the same sample provided the 6 T cell receptor beta chains below, sequenced in a study of cytomegalovirus exposure and HLA in healthy donors. PCR primers comprised 60 Vbeta and 13 Jbeta primers. Profiling relied on immunoSEQ multiplex PCR, and the TCRdb table lists in-frame clones only, not all of them. Counted here are roughly 160,000 clones, 80% occurring once; the ten biggest clones make up roughly 1.3%. Sequencing was carried out using PBMCs. These receptors came from a woman between 50 and 59 years old in good health and CMV-seronegative.

The rearrangement uses TRBV28 and TRBJ1-1; D is undetermined. The germline V and J ends were trimmed by 5 bases and 5 bases, with 12 bases remaining between them. The CDR3 runs to 13 residues. Germline V gene data show CDR1 as MDHEN and CDR2 as SYDVKM. In DNA form, the CDR3 reads TGTGCCAGCAGTCCGGGCGGGCGGACTGAAGCTTTCTTT. This encodes CASSPGGRTEAFF.

The chain has TRBV6-5 and TRBJ2-2; D is unclear. The CDR3 totals 12 residues. Germline assignment: CDR1 MNHEY and CDR2 SVGAGI. The germline V and J ends were trimmed by 7 bases and 4 bases, with 7 bases remaining between them. The chain's CDR3 is CASTRGTGELFF. The CDR3 nucleotides read TGTGCCAGCACTAGAGGCACCGGGGAGCTGTTTTTT.

The chain recombines TRBV5-1 with TRBJ2-7, with no clear D. This CDR3 has 15 residues. V lost 4 bases and J lost 0, with 14 bases in between. Germline lookup yields CDR1 SGHRS and CDR2 YFSETQ. The chain's CDR3 is CASSPTPNHSYEQYF. CDR3 nucleotide sequence: TGCGCCAGCAGCCCTACTCCCAACCACTCCTACGAGCAGTACTTC.

The V gene is TRBV4-3, the J gene TRBJ2-3; TRBD2 matches at 12 bases. The CDR3 loop spans 17 amino acids. Germline loops: CDR1 LGHNA, CDR2 YSLEER. The trim removed 0 bases at V and 1 base at J, leaving 2 bases unmatched. The CDR3, as DNA: TGCGCCAGCAGCCAAGAATCTAGCGGGAGGGGCACAGATACGCAGTATTTT. This codes for CASSQESSGRGTDTQYF.

This clone was detected once. Here the CDR3 DNA reads TGTGCCAGTAGTCTTAGATTAGCGGGAGGGTCTTACAATGAGCAGTTCTTC. Its translation: CASSLRLAGGSYNEQFF. This chain joins TRBV19 and TRBJ2-1; 11 bases agree with TRBD2. After removal of 5 bases from V and 4 bases from J, the junction contained 10 bases not matched to a gene. CDR1 and CDR2 (germline): LNHDA, SQIVND (reference sequence). The CDR3 length is 17 residues.

This clone was seen just once. The chain's CDR3 is CASSQSLAGDNEQFF. The DNA for the CDR3 is TGTGCCAGCTCACAATCACTAGCGGGGGACAATGAGCAGTTCTTC. The rearrangement uses TRBV18 and TRBJ2-1, with 11 bases aligning to TRBD2. Trimming took 4 bases from V and 5 from J; bases not matched to a gene: 4. The CDR3 is 15 amino acids. The V gene's germline CDR1 is KGHSH and CDR2 LQKENI.